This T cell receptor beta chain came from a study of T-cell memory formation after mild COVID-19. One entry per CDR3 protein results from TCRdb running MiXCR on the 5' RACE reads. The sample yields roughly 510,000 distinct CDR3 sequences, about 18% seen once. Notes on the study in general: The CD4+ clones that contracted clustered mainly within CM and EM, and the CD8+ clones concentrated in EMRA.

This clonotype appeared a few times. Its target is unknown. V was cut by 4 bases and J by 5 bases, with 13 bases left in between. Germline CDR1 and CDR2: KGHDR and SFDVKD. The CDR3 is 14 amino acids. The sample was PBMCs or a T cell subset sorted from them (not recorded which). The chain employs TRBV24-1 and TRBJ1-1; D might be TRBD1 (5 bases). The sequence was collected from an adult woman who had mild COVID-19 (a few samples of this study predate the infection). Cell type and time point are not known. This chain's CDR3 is CATSDQGASTEAFF. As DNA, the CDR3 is TGTGCCACCAGTGACCAAGGGGCTTCGACTGAAGCTTTCTTT.